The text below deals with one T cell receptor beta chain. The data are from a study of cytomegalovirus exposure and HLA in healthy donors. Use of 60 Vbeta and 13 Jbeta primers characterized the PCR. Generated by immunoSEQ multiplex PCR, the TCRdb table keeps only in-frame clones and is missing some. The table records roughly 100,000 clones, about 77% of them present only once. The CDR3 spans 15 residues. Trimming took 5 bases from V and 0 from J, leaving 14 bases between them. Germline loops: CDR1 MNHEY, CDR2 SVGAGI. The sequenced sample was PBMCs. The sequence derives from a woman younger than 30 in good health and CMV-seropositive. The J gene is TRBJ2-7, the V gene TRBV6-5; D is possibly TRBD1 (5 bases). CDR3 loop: CASSLQLDSSYEQYF. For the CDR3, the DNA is TGTGCCAGCAGTCTCCAACTCGACAGCTCCTACGAGCAGTACTTC.